The 27 T cell receptor beta chains reported below all come from one sample, sequenced in a study of shared clonotypes between healthy human individuals. Some clones are missing from TCRdb's copy, which holds only in-frame ones; the method was immunoSEQ multiplex PCR. Among 2 million to 2.5 million clones listed, approximately 93% were seen once. The sequencing sample was made of naive CD4+ T cells from PBMCs. Subset meaning: CD45RA+ positively selected. Source of these receptors: a man between 18 and 35 years old in good health. Some clones in this sample may be carry-over from other donors' samples.

The chain has TRBV6-6 and TRBJ2-2; TRBD1 agrees at 8 bases. This CDR3 region has 16 residues. The ends lost 5 bases at V and 7 bases at J; junction bases unmatched: 12. CDR1 and CDR2 from the germline V gene are MNHNY and SVGAGI (reference sequence). The CDR3 region is CASSPQIDRGRGELFF. DNA for the CDR3: TGTGCCAGCAGTCCCCAAATAGACAGGGGACGCGGGGAGCTGTTTTTT.

The chain employs TRBV7-2 and TRBJ2-5; no definite D call. The CDR3 has 14 residues. The V gene's germline CDR1 is SGHTA and CDR2 FQGNSA. The V end lost 5 bases, the J end lost 1 base, and 11 bases lay between the germline ends. CDR3 sequence: CASSPRPGQETQYF. The CDR3, as DNA: TGTGCCAGCAGCCCCCGGCCGGGCCAAGAGACCCAGTACTTC.

V and J are TRBV7-3 and TRBJ2-1; TRBD2 matches 10 bases. This CDR3 comprises 16 residues. Germline CDR1 and CDR2: SGHTA and FQGTGA. The V segment lost 4 bases and the J segment 6 bases; nucleotides outside the gene matches: 9. CDR3 sequence (DNA): TGTGCCAGCAGCTCCCCCACTAGCGGGATTCCCAATGAGCAGTTCTTC. Residues: CASSSPTSGIPNEQFF.

The genes are TRBV5-1 and TRBJ2-3, with D hard to call. CDR3 length: 15 residues. Trimming removed 0 bases at V and 6 bases at J, with 14 bases between. Germline CDR1 is SGHRS and CDR2 is YFSETQ. CDR3 bases: TGCGCCAGCAGCTTGGGATCCTCTGCGTCGGATACGCAGTATTTT. Translated: CASSLGSSASDTQYF.

The rearrangement uses TRBV5-1 and TRBJ2-3, with D perhaps matching TRBD1 (5 bases). The V end lost 4 bases, the J end lost 2 bases, and 20 bases lay between the germline ends. This CDR3 is built from 17 residues. Germline CDR1 SGHRS, CDR2 YFSETQ. Here the CDR3 reads CASSRQVDTQNTDTQYF. In DNA, the CDR3 is TGCGCCAGCAGCCGGCAGGTGGACACCCAGAACACAGATACGCAGTATTTT.

In this sample, this clone turned up once. The chain recombines TRBV7-9 with TRBJ1-3, with a possible D match to TRBD1 (5 bases). Germline loops: CDR1 SEHNR, CDR2 FQNEAQ (reference sequence). The V gene lost 5 bases and the J gene lost 2 bases, with 19 bases spanning the gap. CDR3 size: 17 residues. The CDR3 here is CASSLGPGVRAGNTIYF. CDR3 DNA: TGTGCCAGCAGCCTAGGCCCCGGGGTCAGGGCTGGAAACACCATATATTTT. The whole variable domain, remainder taken from reference TRBV7-9 and TRBJ1-3, is DTGVSQNPRHKITKRGQNVTFRCDPISEHNRLYWYRQTLGQGPEFLTYFQNEAQLEKSRLLSDRFSAERPKGSFSTLEIQRTEQGDSAMYLCASSLGPGVRAGNTIYFGEGSWLTVV.

Written as DNA, the CDR3 is TGTGCCAGCAGCTTAGGGCGGGGGATTACCGGGGAGCTGTTTTTT. It yields the protein CASSLGRGITGELFF. V gene TRBV7-2 combines with J gene TRBJ2-2, with 7 positions matching TRBD2. V lost 1 base to trimming and J lost 5 bases; unmatched junction nucleotides: 4. The CDR3 is made up of 15 amino acids. The germline V gene has CDR1 SGHTA and CDR2 FQGNSA.

This clone was found a few times. The rearrangement joins TRBV4-1 to TRBJ1-2, with TRBD1 matching 7 bases. Trimming cost V 1 base and J 4 bases; bases outside gene matches: 9. The germline V gene has CDR1 MGHRA and CDR2 YSYEKL. The CDR3 consists of 16 residues. CDR3 nucleotide sequence: TGCGCCAGCAGCCAAGTGGGGAGCCGGGACAGCTATGGCTACACCTTC. Amino acids: CASSQVGSRDSYGYTF.

The CDR3 reads CASSSNLGYNEQFF. The CDR3 nucleotides read TGTGCCAGCAGCTCAAACCTAGGTTACAATGAGCAGTTCTTC. The V call is TRBV7-3, the J call TRBJ2-1; unclear D gene. This CDR3 has 14 amino acids. Looked up from germline, CDR1 is SGHTA and CDR2 is FQGTGA. V lost 4 bases, J lost 4 bases, and 11 bases lay in between.

The chain employs TRBV7-9 and TRBJ2-5; 11 positions match TRBD1. The length of the CDR3 is 16 residues. CDR1 is SEHNR, CDR2 FQNEAQ, per germline (reference sequence). The ends lost 5 bases at V and 3 bases at J; junction bases unmatched: 8. CDR3 loop: CASSKGTGGPEETQYF. CDR3 nucleotides: TGTGCCAGCAGCAAAGGGACAGGGGGGCCAGAAGAGACCCAGTACTTC.

The chain uses TRBV6-5 and TRBJ1-2; D is possibly TRBD1 (6 bases). This CDR3 contains 15 residues. CDR1 and CDR2 from the germline V gene are MNHEY and SVGAGI. Trimming removed 5 bases from V and 4 bases from J, with 17 bases in between. The CDR3 protein is CASSPNAGASYGYTF. CDR3 in DNA: TGTGCCAGCAGTCCAAACGCGGGGGCGAGCTATGGCTACACCTTC.

The sample holds a few counts of this clone. The chain carries TRBV2 and TRBJ1-2; no definite D call. Germline V CDR1 and CDR2: SNHLY, FYNNEI. This CDR3 region has 12 residues. The V end lost 3 bases, the J end lost 8 bases, and 10 bases lay between the germline ends. The CDR3 DNA is TGTGCCAGCAGTGATGAGTTCTCGGGCTACACCTTC. Protein sequence: CASSDEFSGYTF.

On this clone: Additional DNA sequences in this sample encode the identical CDR3. The genes are TRBV5-1 and TRBJ2-5; D is perhaps TRBD2 (5 bases). Trimming removed 0 bases at V and 5 bases at J, with 8 bases between. This CDR3 region has 13 residues. In germline, CDR1 is SGHRS, CDR2 YFSETQ. In nucleotides, the CDR3 is TGCGCCAGCAGCTTGGTTCCGGGGGAGACCCAGTACTTC. This codes for CASSLVPGETQYF.

The V and J genes are TRBV6-1 and TRBJ2-3, with TRBD2 matching 11 bases. This CDR3 has 17 residues. Germline CDR1 reads MNHNS; CDR2 reads SASEGT. With 1 base clipped from V and 3 bases from J, the junction kept 6 bases outside the gene matches. The CDR3 DNA reads as TGTGCCAGCAGTGAAGGGGCTAGCGGGAGGACGACAGATACGCAGTATTTT. This codes for CASSEGASGRTTDTQYF.

Only one count was recorded for this clone. V and J are TRBV18 and TRBJ2-7, with D unclear. The CDR3 totals 14 residues. The germline V and J ends were trimmed by 2 bases and 0 bases, with 8 bases remaining between them. CDR1 is KGHSH, CDR2 LQKENI, per germline. For the CDR3, the DNA is TGTGCCAGCTCACCAGAGGCCAGCTCCTACGAGCAGTACTTC. Encoded protein: CASSPEASSYEQYF.

The chain links TRBV7-2 to TRBJ1-3; 8 bases align to TRBD1. Germline V gene lookup returns CDR1 SGHTA and CDR2 FQGNSA. J was trimmed by 0 bases and V by 6 bases; bases with no gene match: 4. CDR3 length: 15 residues. CDR3 sequence reads: CASSPTGGSGNTIYF. The CDR3 DNA follows: TGTGCCAGCAGTCCCACAGGGGGCTCTGGAAACACCATATATTTT.

V gene TRBV10-3 combines with J gene TRBJ1-2, with 7 positions matching TRBD1. V lost 5 bases to trimming and J lost 3 bases; unmatched junction nucleotides: 6. The germline gives CDR1 ENHRY, CDR2 SYGVKD. This CDR3 has 14 residues. The DNA of the CDR3 is TGTGCCATCAGTAGAGGGGGCCTGGACTATGGCTACACCTTC. This encodes CAISRGGLDYGYTF.

This chain joins TRBV7-2 and TRBJ2-2; possible D gene TRBD2, 5 bases. Germline V gene sequence: CDR1 SGHTA, CDR2 FQGNSA. The CDR3 consists of 16 residues. Trimming shortened V by 2 bases and J by 5 bases, and 15 bases separated the two germline ends. The DNA for the CDR3 is TGTGCCAGCAGCTTATTCGGGCCCCCGGGAACCGGGGAGCTGTTTTTT. This codes for CASSLFGPPGTGELFF. Full variable domain (missing parts from reference TRBV7-2 and TRBJ2-2): GAGVSQSPSNKVTEKGKDVELRCDPISGHTALYWYRQSLGQGLEFLIYFQGNSAPDKSGLPSDRFSAERTGGSVSTLTIQRTQQEDSAVYLCASSLFGPPGTGELFFGEGSRLTVL.

The CDR3 DNA follows: TGTGCCAGCAGCTTAGTGTCGGGAAATCAGCCCCAGCATTTT. It translates to CASSLVSGNQPQHF. This chain links TRBV7-2 with TRBJ1-5; D is unresolved. The V end was cut by 1 base, the J end by 4 bases, with 8 bases between. CDR1 is SGHTA, CDR2 FQGNSA, per germline. This CDR3 contains 14 residues.

The genes are TRBV7-8 and TRBJ1-4, with a weak D call TRBD1 (5 bases). The CDR3 has 16 residues. Trimming removed 2 bases at V and 1 base at J, with 11 bases between. Germline V lookup: CDR1 SGHVS, CDR2 FQNEAQ. The CDR3 loop is CASSLNNQGTNEKLFF. The CDR3 bases are TGTGCCAGCAGCTTAAACAACCAGGGAACTAATGAAAAACTGTTTTTT.

Regarding this clone: Other DNA sequences of this sample code for an identical CDR3. The chain couples TRBV5-1 to TRBJ1-2, with D perhaps TRBD1 (5 bases). Trimming removed 2 bases from V and 4 bases from J, with 9 bases in between. The CDR3 spans 13 residues. The germline V gene has CDR1 SGHRS and CDR2 YFSETQ. CDR3 amino acids: CASSFDRSYGYTF. The CDR3 DNA is TGCGCCAGCAGCTTCGACAGAAGCTATGGCTACACCTTC.

The V call is TRBV27, the J call TRBJ2-5, with D possibly matching TRBD2 (6 bases). The CDR3 contains 14 residues. Germline V gene sequence: CDR1 MNHEY, CDR2 SMNVEV (reference sequence). Trimming took 5 bases from V and 4 from J, leaving 14 bases between them. This CDR3 is CASSRLVGRETQYF. CDR3 DNA sequence: TGTGCCAGCAGTCGACTAGTCGGTCGAGAGACCCAGTACTTC.

The chain recombines TRBV19 with TRBJ2-1, with TRBD1 identical over 8 bases. Germline V gene data show CDR1 as LNHDA and CDR2 as SQIVND (reference sequence). After removal of 2 bases from V and 8 bases from J, the junction contained 8 bases not matched to a gene. CDR3 length: 15 residues. The CDR3 spells CASSILTGDFHEQFF. In DNA form, the CDR3 reads TGTGCCAGTAGTATATTGACAGGGGACTTCCATGAGCAGTTCTTC.

The chain has TRBV28 and TRBJ2-7; 9 bases line up with TRBD1. Per germline, CDR1 MDHEN and CDR2 SYDVKM. V lost 5 bases and J lost 5; bases outside the gene matches: 19. The CDR3 is 18 residues long. This CDR3 reads CASSPTGGGGGSRNEQYF. The CDR3 DNA follows: TGTGCCAGCAGTCCTACAGGGGGCGGCGGGGGATCGAGGAACGAGCAGTACTTC.

The V gene is TRBV5-1, the J gene TRBJ2-5; the D gene is possibly TRBD1 (6 bases). Trimming took 5 bases from V and 1 from J, leaving 24 bases between them. Germline V gene data show CDR1 as SGHRS and CDR2 as YFSETQ. The CDR3 has 18 amino acids. CDR3 nucleotides: TGCGCCAGCAGACCGATGCAGGGGAGAGGTCCCGGCCAAGAGACCCAGTACTTC. It encodes CASRPMQGRGPGQETQYF.

This clone came up once. The gene calls are TRBV2 and TRBJ2-7; 7 bases are shared with TRBD1. Germline CDR1 is SNHLY and CDR2 is FYNNEI. V gave up 6 bases and J gave up 0 bases; unmatched junction bases: 11. The length of the CDR3 is 16 residues. CDR3 sequence reads: CASSRDGQVLSYEQYF. CDR3 nucleotide sequence: TGTGCCAGCAGCCGCGATGGACAGGTTCTCTCCTACGAGCAGTACTTC.

The rearrangement joins TRBV13 to TRBJ1-5; D is undetermined. The CDR3 has 12 residues. CDR1 is PRHDT and CDR2 is FYEKMQ in the germline V gene (reference sequence). V lost 1 base and J 6 bases, leaving 4 bases between the germline ends. CDR3 residues: CASSLVGQPQHF. For the CDR3, the DNA is TGTGCCAGCAGCTTAGTCGGTCAGCCCCAGCATTTT.